These 3 T cell receptor beta chains were sequenced from one sample in a study of cytomegalovirus exposure and HLA in healthy donors. PCR amplification relied on 60 Vbeta primers (plus 13 Jbeta primers). Profiled with immunoSEQ multiplex PCR; TCRdb holds only in-frame clones, not every one. The table has 150,000 to 200,000 clones, about four fifths seen once. The sequenced sample consisted of PBMCs. The receptor set was obtained from a woman in her thirties or forties in good health and CMV-seronegative.

V gene TRBV6-1 combines with J gene TRBJ1-5, with no clear D. The CDR3 is made up of 13 amino acids. Trimming removed 3 bases at V and 4 bases at J, with 7 bases between. The V gene's germline CDR1 is MNHNS and CDR2 SASEGT. CDR3 region: CASSDRGNQPQHF. The DNA for the CDR3 is TGTGCCAGCAGTGATCGGGGTAATCAGCCCCAGCATTTT.

The chain recombines TRBV9 with TRBJ2-2, with D tentatively TRBD1 (6 bases). Trimming stripped 4 bases from V and 2 bases from J, with 12 bases between. CDR3 length: 15 amino acids. The germline CDR1 and CDR2 sequences are SGDLS and YYNGEE. The CDR3: CASSFSTGNTGELFF. The DNA for the CDR3 is TGTGCCAGCAGCTTTTCGACAGGAAACACCGGGGAGCTGTTTTTT.

V usage is TRBV27 and J usage is TRBJ2-7; unclear D gene. The CDR3 totals 11 residues. Germline loops: CDR1 MNHEY, CDR2 SMNVEV (reference sequence). Trimming shortened V by 6 bases and J by 3 bases, and 6 bases separated the two germline ends. DNA for the CDR3: TGTGCCAGCAGCTCTCGCTACGAGCAGTACTTC. Translated: CASSSRYEQYF.